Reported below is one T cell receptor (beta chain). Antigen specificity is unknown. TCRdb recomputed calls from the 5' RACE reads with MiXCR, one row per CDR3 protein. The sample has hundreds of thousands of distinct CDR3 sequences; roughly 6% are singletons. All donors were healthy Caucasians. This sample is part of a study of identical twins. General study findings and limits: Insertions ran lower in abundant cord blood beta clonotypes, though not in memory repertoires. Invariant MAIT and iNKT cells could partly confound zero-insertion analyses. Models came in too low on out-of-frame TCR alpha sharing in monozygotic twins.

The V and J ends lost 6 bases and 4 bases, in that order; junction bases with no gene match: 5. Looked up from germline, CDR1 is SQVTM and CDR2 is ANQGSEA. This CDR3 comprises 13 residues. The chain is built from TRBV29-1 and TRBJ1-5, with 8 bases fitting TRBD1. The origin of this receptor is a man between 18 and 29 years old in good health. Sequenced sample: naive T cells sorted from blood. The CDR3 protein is CSVGQGPNQPQHF. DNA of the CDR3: TGCAGCGTAGGACAGGGACCAAATCAGCCCCAGCATTTT.